This paragraph reports one TCR beta chain. No antigen is known for it. Patients with autoimmune history or systemic immunosuppression were excluded. Generated by immunoSEQ multiplex PCR, the TCRdb table keeps only in-frame clones and is missing some. The sample has 68,000 or so clones, about 80% seen once. The sample belongs to a study of OX40 agonist ivuxolimab in advanced cancers. Notes on the study in general: Relative to CD4+ cells, CD8+ T cells on average had more expanded clones. Clonal expansion was seen in CD4+ and CD8+ blood T cells by week 6 at 0.1 to 3.0 mg/kg.

CDR1 and CDR2 from the germline V gene are LNHNV and YYDKDF (reference sequence). The CDR3 runs to 14 residues. Trimming cost V 1 base and J 0 bases, with 7 bases left between them. V is TRBV15 and J is TRBJ2-7; tentative D call: TRBD2 (6 bases). This sequence originates from an adult with an advanced solid tumor such as melanoma, head and neck, liver or kidney cancer. Sequenced material: CD4+ or CD8+ T cells sorted from blood, taken in a trial of the OX40 agonist ivuxolimab. CDR3 bases: TGTGCCACCAGCAGAGTCGGGGGCTCCTACGAGCAGTACTTC. Protein: CATSRVGGSYEQYF.